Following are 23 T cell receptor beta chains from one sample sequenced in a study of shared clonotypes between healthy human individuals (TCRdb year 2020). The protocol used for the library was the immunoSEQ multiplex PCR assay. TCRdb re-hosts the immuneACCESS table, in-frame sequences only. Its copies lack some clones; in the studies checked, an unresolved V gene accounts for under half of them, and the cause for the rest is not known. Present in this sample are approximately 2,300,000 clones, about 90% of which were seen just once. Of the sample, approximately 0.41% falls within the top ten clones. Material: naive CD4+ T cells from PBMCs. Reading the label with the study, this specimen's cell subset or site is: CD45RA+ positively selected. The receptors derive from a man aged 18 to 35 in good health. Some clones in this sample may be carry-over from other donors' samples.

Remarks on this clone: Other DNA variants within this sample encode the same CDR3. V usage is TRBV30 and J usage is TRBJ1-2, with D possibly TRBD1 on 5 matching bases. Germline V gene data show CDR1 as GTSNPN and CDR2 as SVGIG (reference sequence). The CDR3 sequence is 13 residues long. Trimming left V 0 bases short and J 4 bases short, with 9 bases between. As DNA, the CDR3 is TGTGCCTGGAGTGTCAAGGGGATCTATGGCTACACCTTC. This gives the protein CAWSVKGIYGYTF.

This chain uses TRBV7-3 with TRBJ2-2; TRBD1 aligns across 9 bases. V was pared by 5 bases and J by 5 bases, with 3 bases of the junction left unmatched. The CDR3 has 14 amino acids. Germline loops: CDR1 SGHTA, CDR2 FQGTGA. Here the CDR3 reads CASSRDRATGELFF. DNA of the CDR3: TGTGCCAGCAGCCGGGACAGGGCGACCGGGGAGCTGTTTTTT.

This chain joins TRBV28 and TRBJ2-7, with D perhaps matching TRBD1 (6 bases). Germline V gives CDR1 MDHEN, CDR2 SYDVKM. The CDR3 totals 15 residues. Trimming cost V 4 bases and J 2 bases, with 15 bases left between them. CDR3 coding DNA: TGTGCCAGCAGTTCCCCGGGACATGAAGCCTACGAGCAGTACTTC. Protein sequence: CASSSPGHEAYEQYF.

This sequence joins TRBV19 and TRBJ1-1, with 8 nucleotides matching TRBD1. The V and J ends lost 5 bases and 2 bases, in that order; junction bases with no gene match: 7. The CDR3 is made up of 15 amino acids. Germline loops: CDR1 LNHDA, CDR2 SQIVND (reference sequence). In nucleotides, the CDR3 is TGTGCCAGTAGTGCCCACGGACAGGGTAACACTGAAGCTTTCTTT. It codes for CASSAHGQGNTEAFF.

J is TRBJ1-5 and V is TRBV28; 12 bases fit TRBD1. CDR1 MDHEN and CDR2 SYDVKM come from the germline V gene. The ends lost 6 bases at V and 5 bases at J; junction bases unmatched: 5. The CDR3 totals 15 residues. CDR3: CASSPGTGGDQPQHF. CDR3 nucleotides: TGTGCCAGCAGCCCGGGGACAGGGGGCGATCAGCCCCAGCATTTT.

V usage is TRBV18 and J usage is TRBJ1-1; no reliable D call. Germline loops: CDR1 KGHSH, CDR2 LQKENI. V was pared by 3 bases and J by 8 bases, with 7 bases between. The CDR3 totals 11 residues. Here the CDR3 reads CASSPGHEAFF. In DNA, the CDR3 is TGTGCCAGCTCACCGGGCCACGAAGCTTTCTTT.

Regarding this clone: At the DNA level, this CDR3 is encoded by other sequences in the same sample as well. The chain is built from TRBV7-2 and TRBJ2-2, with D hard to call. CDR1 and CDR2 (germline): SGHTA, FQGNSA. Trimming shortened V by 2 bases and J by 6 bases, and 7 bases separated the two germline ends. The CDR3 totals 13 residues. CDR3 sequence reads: CASSLRASGELFF. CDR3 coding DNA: TGTGCCAGCAGCTTACGAGCGTCCGGGGAGCTGTTTTTT.

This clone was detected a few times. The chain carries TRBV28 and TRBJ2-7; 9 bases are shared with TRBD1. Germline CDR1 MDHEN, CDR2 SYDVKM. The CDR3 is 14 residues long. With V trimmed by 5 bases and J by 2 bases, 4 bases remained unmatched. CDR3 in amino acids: CASSPWTGAYEQYF. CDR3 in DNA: TGTGCCAGCAGTCCCTGGACAGGGGCCTACGAGCAGTACTTC.

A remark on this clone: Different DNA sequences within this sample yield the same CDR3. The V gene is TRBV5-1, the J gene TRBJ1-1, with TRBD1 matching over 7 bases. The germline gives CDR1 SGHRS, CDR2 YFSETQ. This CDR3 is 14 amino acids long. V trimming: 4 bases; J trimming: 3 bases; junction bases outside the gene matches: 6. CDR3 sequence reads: CASSLDREDTEAFF. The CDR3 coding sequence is TGCGCCAGCAGCCTCGACAGGGAAGACACTGAAGCTTTCTTT.

Here the CDR3 reads CASSQVGGTVGEKLFF. The CDR3 DNA follows: TGCGCCAGCAGCCAAGTCGGAGGGACAGTAGGAGAAAAACTGTTTTTT. The chain recombines TRBV4-1 with TRBJ1-4; TRBD1 matches 7 bases. After removal of 1 base from V and 8 bases from J, the junction contained 10 bases not matched to a gene. Germline CDR1 reads MGHRA; CDR2 reads YSYEKL. This CDR3 spans 16 amino acids.

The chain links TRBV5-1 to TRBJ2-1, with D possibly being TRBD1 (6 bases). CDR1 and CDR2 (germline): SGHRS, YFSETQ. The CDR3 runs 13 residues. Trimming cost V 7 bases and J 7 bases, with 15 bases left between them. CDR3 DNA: TGCGCCAGCGAAACAGGGAATAGTAATGAGCAGTTCTTC. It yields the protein CASETGNSNEQFF.

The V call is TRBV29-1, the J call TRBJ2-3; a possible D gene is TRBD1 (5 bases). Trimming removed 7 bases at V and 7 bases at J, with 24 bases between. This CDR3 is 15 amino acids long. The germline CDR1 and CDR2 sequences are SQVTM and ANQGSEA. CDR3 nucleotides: TGCAGCGCTGGGGCTCCTCAGGTTCGTCCCAATACGCAGTATTTT. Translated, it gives CSAGAPQVRPNTQYF.

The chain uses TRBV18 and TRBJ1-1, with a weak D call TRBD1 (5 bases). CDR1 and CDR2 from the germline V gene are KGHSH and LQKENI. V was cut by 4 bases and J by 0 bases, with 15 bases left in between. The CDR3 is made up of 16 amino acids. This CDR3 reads CASSHTTDLMNTEAFF. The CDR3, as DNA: TGTGCCAGCTCACACACGACAGACCTAATGAACACTGAAGCTTTCTTT.

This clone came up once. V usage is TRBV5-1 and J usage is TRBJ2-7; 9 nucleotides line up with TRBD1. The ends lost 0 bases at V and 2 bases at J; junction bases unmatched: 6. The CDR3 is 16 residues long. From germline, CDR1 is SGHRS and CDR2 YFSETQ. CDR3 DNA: TGCGCCAGCAGCTTGGCCGCGACAGGGGGAACCTACGAGCAGTACTTC. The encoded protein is CASSLAATGGTYEQYF.

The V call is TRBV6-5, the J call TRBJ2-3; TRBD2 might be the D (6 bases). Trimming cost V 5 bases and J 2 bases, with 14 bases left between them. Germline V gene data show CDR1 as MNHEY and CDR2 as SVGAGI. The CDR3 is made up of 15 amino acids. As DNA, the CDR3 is TGTGCCAGCAGTCTCTTAGCGGAGATCACAGATACGCAGTATTTT. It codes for CASSLLAEITDTQYF.

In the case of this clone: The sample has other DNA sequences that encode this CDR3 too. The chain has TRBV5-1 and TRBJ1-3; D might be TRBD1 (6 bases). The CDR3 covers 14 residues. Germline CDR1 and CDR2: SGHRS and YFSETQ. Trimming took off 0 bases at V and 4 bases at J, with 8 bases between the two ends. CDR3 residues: CASSLGDTGNTIYF. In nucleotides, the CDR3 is TGCGCCAGCAGCTTGGGGGACACAGGAAACACCATATATTTT. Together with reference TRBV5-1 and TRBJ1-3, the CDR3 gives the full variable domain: KAGVTQTPRYLIKTRGQQVTLSCSPISGHRSVSWYQQTPGQGLQFLFEYFSETQRNKGNFPGRFSGRQFSNSRSEMNVSTLELGDSALYLCASSLGDTGNTIYFGEGSWLTVV.

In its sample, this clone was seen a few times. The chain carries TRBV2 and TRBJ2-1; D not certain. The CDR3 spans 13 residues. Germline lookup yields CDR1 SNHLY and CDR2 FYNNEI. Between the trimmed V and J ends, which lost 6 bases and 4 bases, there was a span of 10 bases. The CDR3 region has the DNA TGTGCCAGCAGGTTAGAGCGATACAATGAGCAGTTCTTC. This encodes CASRLERYNEQFF.

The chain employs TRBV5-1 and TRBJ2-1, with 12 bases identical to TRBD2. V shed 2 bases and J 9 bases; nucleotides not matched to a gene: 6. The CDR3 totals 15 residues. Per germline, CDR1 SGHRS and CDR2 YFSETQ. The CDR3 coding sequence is TGCGCCAGCAGCTTACCTAGCGGGAGGGCCGGTGAGCAGTTCTTC. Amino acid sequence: CASSLPSGRAGEQFF.

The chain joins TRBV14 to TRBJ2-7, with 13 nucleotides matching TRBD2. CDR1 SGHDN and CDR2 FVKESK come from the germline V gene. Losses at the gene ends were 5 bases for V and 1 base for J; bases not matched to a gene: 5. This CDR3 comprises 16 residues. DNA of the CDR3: TGTGCCAGCAGCAAAAGGACTAGCGGGAGATCCTACGAGCAGTACTTC. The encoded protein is CASSKRTSGRSYEQYF.

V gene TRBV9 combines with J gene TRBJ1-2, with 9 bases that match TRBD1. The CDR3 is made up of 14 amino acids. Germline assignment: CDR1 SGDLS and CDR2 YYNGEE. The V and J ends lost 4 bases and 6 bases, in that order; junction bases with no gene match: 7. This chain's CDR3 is CASSLQQGAHGYTF. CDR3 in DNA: TGTGCCAGCAGCCTCCAACAGGGGGCGCATGGCTACACCTTC.

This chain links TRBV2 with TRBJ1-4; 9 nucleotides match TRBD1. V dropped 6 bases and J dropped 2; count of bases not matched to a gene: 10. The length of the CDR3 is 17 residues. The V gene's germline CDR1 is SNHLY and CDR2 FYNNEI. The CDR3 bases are TGTGCCAGCAGAGTTCCGACAGGGGGGCGGACTAATGAAAAACTGTTTTTT. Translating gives CASRVPTGGRTNEKLFF. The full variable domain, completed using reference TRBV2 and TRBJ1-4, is EPEVTQTPSHQVTQMGQEVILRCVPISNHLYFYWYRQILGQKVEFLVSFYNNEISEKSEIFDDQFSVERPDGSNFTLKIRSTKLEDSAMYFCASRVPTGGRTNEKLFFGSGTQLSVL.

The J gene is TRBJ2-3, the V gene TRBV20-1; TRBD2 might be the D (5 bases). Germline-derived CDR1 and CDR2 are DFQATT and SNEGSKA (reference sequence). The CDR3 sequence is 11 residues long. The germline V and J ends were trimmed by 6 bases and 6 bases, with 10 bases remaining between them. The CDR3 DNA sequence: TGCAGTGCGCCGGGGTTCGATACGCAGTATTTT. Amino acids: CSAPGFDTQYF.

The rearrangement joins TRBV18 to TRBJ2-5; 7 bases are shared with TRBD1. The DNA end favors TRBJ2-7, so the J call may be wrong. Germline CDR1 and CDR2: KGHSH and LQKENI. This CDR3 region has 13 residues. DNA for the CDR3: TGTGCCAGCTCACCGACAGGGTTCTACGAGCAGTACTTC. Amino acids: CASSPTGFYEQYF.